This TCR beta chain is from a study of blood T cells in healthy people across ages. Using a J-beta primer mix together with a sample-barcoded 5' primer, a second PCR was run for 7 to 11 cycles. TCRdb reprocessed the 5' RACE reads with MiXCR, giving one entry per CDR3 protein. The data hold roughly 1,500,000 distinct CDR3 sequences, with around 36% observed a single time. The ends were cut back, 2 bases at V and 9 bases at J, with 8 bases in the middle. The CDR3 covers 13 residues. All donors came from Russia, were Caucasian and healthy, and spanned ages about 6 to 100. Sequenced: blood. The source is a woman aged 25 to 39 in good health. This sequence joins TRBV12-3 or TRBV12-4 and TRBJ1-6, with D uncertain. In DNA form, the CDR3 reads TGTGCCAGCAGTTTACAGGTCGGTTCACCCCTCCACTTT. The encoded protein is CASSLQVGSPLHF.